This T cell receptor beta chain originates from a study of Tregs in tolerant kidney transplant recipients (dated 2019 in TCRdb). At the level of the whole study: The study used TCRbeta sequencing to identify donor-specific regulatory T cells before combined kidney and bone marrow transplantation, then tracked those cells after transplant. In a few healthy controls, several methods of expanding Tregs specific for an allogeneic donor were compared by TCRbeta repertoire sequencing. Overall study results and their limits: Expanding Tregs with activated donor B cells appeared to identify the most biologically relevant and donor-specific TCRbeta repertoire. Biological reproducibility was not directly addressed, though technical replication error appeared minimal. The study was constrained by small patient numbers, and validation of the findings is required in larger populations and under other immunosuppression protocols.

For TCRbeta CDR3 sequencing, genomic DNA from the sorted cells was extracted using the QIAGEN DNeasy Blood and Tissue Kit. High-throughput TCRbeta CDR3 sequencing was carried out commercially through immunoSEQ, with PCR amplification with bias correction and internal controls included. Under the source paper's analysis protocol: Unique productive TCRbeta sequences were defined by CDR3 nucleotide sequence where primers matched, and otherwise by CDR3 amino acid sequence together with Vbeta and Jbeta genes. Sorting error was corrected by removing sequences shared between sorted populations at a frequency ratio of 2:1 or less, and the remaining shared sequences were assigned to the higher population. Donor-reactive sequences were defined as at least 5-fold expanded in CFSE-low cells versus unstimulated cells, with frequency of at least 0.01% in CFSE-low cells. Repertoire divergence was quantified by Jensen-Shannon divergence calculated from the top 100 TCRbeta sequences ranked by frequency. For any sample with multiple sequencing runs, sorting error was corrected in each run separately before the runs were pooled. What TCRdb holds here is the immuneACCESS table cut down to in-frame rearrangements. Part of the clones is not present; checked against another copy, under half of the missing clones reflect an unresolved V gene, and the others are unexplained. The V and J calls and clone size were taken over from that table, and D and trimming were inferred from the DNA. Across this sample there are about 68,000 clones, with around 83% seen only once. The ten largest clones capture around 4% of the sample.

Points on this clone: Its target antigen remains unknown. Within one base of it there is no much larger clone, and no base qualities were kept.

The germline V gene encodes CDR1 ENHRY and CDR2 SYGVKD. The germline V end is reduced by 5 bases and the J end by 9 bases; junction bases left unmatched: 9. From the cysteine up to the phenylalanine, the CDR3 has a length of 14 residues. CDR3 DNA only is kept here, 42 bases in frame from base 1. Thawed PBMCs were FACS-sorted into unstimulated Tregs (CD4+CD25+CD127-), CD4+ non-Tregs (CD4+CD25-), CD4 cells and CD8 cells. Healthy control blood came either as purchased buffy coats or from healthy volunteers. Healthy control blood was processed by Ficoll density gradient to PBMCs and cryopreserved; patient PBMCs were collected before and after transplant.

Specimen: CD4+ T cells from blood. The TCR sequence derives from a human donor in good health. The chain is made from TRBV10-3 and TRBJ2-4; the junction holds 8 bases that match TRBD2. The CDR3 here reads CAISPDGGGGIQYF. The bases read TGTGCCATCAGTCCCGACGGGGGGGGCGGCATTCAGTACTTC.